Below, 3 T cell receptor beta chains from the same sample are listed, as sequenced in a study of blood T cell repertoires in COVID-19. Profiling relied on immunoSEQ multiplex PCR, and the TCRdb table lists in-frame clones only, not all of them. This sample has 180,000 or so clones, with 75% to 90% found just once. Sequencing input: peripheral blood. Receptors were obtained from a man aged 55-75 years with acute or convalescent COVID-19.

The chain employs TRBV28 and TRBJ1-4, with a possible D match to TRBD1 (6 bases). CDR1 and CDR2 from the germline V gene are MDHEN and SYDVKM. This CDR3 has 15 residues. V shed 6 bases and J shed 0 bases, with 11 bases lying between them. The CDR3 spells CASSYTGTTNEKLFF. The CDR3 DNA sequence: TGTGCCAGCAGCTATACAGGGACAACTAATGAAAAACTGTTTTTT.

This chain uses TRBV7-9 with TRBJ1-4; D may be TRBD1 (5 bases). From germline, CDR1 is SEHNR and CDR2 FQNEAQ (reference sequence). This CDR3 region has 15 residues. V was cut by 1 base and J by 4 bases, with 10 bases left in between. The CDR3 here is CASSLEGMGNEKLFF. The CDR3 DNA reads TGTGCCAGCAGCTTAGAGGGGATGGGTAATGAAAAACTGTTTTTT.

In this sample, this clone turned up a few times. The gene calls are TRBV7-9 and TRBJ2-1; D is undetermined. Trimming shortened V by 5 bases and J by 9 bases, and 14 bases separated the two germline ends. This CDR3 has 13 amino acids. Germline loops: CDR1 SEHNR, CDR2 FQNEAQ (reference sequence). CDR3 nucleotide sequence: TGTGCCAGCAGCACAACAGATACTGGTGAGCAGTTCTTC. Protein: CASSTTDTGEQFF.